Listed here are 9 T cell receptor beta chains from one sample, sequenced in a study of CD8 T cells in ankylosing spondylitis. One entry per CDR3 protein results from TCRdb running MiXCR on the 5' RACE reads. This table has some 150,000 distinct CDR3 sequences, roughly 44% appearing once. Sequencing was done on a sample of synovial fluid, either unsorted or a sorted T cell fraction (not recorded which). The receptor source for this set is a male donor with ankylosing spondylitis.

This chain uses TRBV28 with TRBJ2-1; 10 nucleotides align to TRBD2. This CDR3 is built from 15 residues. Trimming cost V 5 bases and J 3 bases; bases outside gene matches: 4. The germline V gene encodes CDR1 MDHEN and CDR2 SYDVKM. The CDR3 DNA is TGTGCCAGCAGTATCCTAGCGGGAGTCTACAATGAGCAGTTCTTC. As protein: CASSILAGVYNEQFF.

This clonotype has only a few counts. This chain uses TRBV4-1 with TRBJ2-7; weak D call: TRBD1 (6 bases). Per the germline V gene, CDR1 is MGHRA and CDR2 is YSYEKL. The ends were cut back, 3 bases at V and 6 bases at J, with 18 bases in the middle. The CDR3 is made up of 15 amino acids. CDR3 sequence (DNA): TGCGCCAGCAGCCAGCCGGGCTCTAAGGGGGTCGAGCAGTACTTC. Protein product: CASSQPGSKGVEQYF.

At least ten counts were recorded for this clonotype. The chain uses TRBV28 and TRBJ2-7, with D perhaps matching TRBD2 (6 bases). V was pared by 5 bases and J by 1 base, with 15 bases between. There are 15 residues in the CDR3. Germline V CDR1 and CDR2: MDHEN, SYDVKM. CDR3: CASSLSSAYSYEQYF. The CDR3 DNA reads TGTGCCAGCAGTCTTTCTAGCGCGTATTCCTACGAGCAGTACTTC.

This clonotype has just a few counts. Here the CDR3 reads CASSLFNLNTEAFF. The CDR3 coding sequence is TGCGCCAGCAGCTTGTTTAACTTGAACACTGAAGCTTTCTTT. The chain employs TRBV5-1 and TRBJ1-1; D gene uncertain. The V gene lost 1 base and the J gene lost 0 bases, with 7 bases spanning the gap. CDR3 length equals 14 residues. Per germline, CDR1 SGHRS and CDR2 YFSETQ.

This clonotype was seen only a few times. The chain couples TRBV4-1 to TRBJ1-4; no definite D call. This CDR3 region has 14 residues. The germline V gene encodes CDR1 MGHRA and CDR2 YSYEKL. Trimming took 4 bases from V and 8 from J, leaving 14 bases between them. CDR3 sequence (DNA): TGCGCCAGCAGCCTTGGACGGGCCGACGAAAAACTGTTTTTT. This sequence encodes CASSLGRADEKLFF.

The gene calls are TRBV3-1 and TRBJ2-1, with D possibly TRBD1 on 5 matching bases. The V and J ends lost 0 bases and 5 bases respectively, with 5 bases between them. The germline V gene encodes CDR1 LGHDT and CDR2 YNNKEL (reference sequence). The CDR3 has 13 residues. CDR3: CASSQDRDNEQFF. Written as DNA, the CDR3 is TGTGCCAGCAGCCAAGACAGGGACAATGAGCAGTTCTTC.

The rearrangement uses TRBV4-3 and TRBJ2-6; possibly TRBD1 or TRBD2 for D (5 bases each). V was cut by 3 bases and J by 4 bases, with 7 bases left in between. Germline V lookup: CDR1 LGHNA, CDR2 YSLEER. This CDR3 contains 14 residues. The CDR3 reads CASSHGAGANVLTF. CDR3 sequence (DNA): TGCGCCAGCAGCCACGGGGCAGGGGCCAACGTCCTGACTTTC.

The chain is built from TRBV19 and TRBJ2-1; D not certain. Germline CDR1 reads LNHDA; CDR2 reads SQIVND (reference sequence). This CDR3 has 15 amino acids. The ends were cut back, 3 bases at V and 0 bases at J, with 9 bases in the middle. CDR3 in DNA: TGTGCCAGTAGTATCCGAAGATACTCCTACAATGAGCAGTTCTTC. Protein sequence: CASSIRRYSYNEQFF.

This clonotype was counted only a few times. The gene calls are TRBV15 and TRBJ2-2, with D maybe TRBD2 (5 bases). CDR3 length equals 15 residues. CDR1 LNHNV and CDR2 YYDKDF come from the germline V gene (reference sequence). Trimming stripped 6 bases from V and 5 bases from J, with 16 bases between. CDR3 residues: CATRLLGLETGELFF. The CDR3, as DNA: TGTGCCACCAGATTACTAGGGCTCGAGACCGGGGAGCTGTTTTTT.